This T cell receptor beta chain was sequenced for a study of CD8+ T cells in alopecia areata. Across the whole study: Oral tofacitinib, 5 to 10 mg twice daily, was given in an open-label trial.

There are 17 residues in the CDR3. The V gene lost 1 base and the J gene lost 0 bases, with 13 bases spanning the gap. Germline V gives CDR1 SGHDN, CDR2 FVKESK. Extracted RNA was reverse transcribed into cDNA, the sequencing template. Repertoires were generated with immunoSEQ multiplex PCR, while TCRdb's copy carries only in-frame clones and drops some. Altogether 180,000 or so clones are present, about three fifths being singletons, with the ten largest covering 16%. Treatment: oral pan-JAK inhibitor, 5-10 mg twice daily. Details on this clone: No antigen is known for it.

Whole-study results and caveats: Tofacitinib produced a significant decrease in scalp clonality and in expanded CD8+ clones among the top 100. A great number of expanded lesional clones endured in scalp and blood during tofacitinib. The study found higher clonality in lesional than normal scalp, especially in alopecia totalis/universalis.

Sequencing used CD4+ T cells sorted from blood, obtained at roughly week 55, from a patient treated with tofacitinib. The V gene is TRBV14, the J gene TRBJ2-4; D is ambiguous. This receptor was identified in a human donor with alopecia areata. DNA of the CDR3: TGTGCCAGCAGCCAAGCTTGGACCCCCCGAGCCAAAAACATTCAGTACTTC. The encoded protein is CASSQAWTPRAKNIQYF.